This entry lists 13 T cell receptor beta chains sequenced from one sample in a study of monozygotic twins with inflammatory bowel disease. TCRdb reanalyzed the 5' RACE reads and collapses them to one entry per CDR3 protein, without DNA. The sample has about 200,000 distinct CDR3 sequences. The material sequenced was blood. These receptors came from a human donor with ulcerative colitis or Crohn's disease, or a healthy co-twin of an affected twin (not recorded which).

V is TRBV6-5 and J is TRBJ2-4; the TRBD1 assignment by TCRdb is unverifiable without DNA. Germline CDR1 reads MNHEY; CDR2 reads SVGAGI. CDR3 size: 14 residues. The CDR3 sequence is CASSFMGPGDIQYF.

V gene TRBV18 combines with J gene TRBJ2-7. The CDR3 consists of 12 residues. The germline V gene has CDR1 KGHSH and CDR2 LQKENI. CDR3 sequence: CASSPTQYEQYF.

V is TRBV20-1 and J is TRBJ1-1; TCRdb's assignment of TRBD1 cannot be checked, as there is no DNA. Germline V gives CDR1 DFQATT, CDR2 SNEGSKA (reference sequence). The CDR3 extends over 13 amino acids. CDR3 in amino acids: CSAAGTDNTEAFF.

The rearrangement uses TRBV7-9 and TRBJ1-1; TCRdb's D call of TRBD1 is untestable without DNA. The CDR3 sequence is 13 residues long. CDR1 and CDR2 (germline): SEHNR, FQNEAQ (reference sequence). The CDR3 protein is CASSRTENTEAFF.

The chain combines TRBV12-3 or TRBV12-4 with TRBJ1-1; there is no DNA to check the TCRdb D call of TRBD1. The CDR3 sequence is 13 residues long. CDR3 loop: CASSMGGLFEAFF.

The genes are TRBV4-1 and TRBJ2-1; lacking DNA, the TRBD2 call made by TCRdb goes unchecked. The germline CDR1 and CDR2 sequences are MGHRA and YSYEKL. There are 16 residues in the CDR3. The CDR3 sequence is CASSGTGSSGGASQFF.

The chain combines TRBV27 with TRBJ2-3. CDR3 length equals 13 residues. Germline values: CDR1 MNHEY, CDR2 SMNVEV (reference sequence). This CDR3 is CASSYGVTDTQYF.

The chain combines TRBV29-1 with TRBJ1-1; TCRdb reports TRBD1, a call that lacks DNA to check it against. This CDR3 has 15 amino acids. Per germline, CDR1 SQVTM and CDR2 ANQGSEA. CDR3 sequence reads: CSVPSRDSLNTEAFF.

The rearrangement uses TRBV2 and TRBJ2-7; TCRdb reports TRBD1, a call that lacks DNA to check it against. Germline CDR1 SNHLY, CDR2 FYNNEI. This CDR3 spans 15 amino acids. The CDR3 is CASRHRDQSSYEQYF.

The V gene is TRBV10-3, the J gene TRBJ1-1; as DNA is missing, the TRBD1 call by TCRdb cannot be tested. CDR3 length equals 14 residues. Germline V lookup: CDR1 ENHRY, CDR2 SYGVKD. The CDR3 spells CAISPGQGNTEAFF.

This chain connects TRBV6-2 or TRBV6-3 to TRBJ2-1; the D call from TCRdb, TRBD2, cannot be confirmed without DNA. This CDR3 region has 18 residues. CDR1 MNHEY and CDR2 SVGEGT come from the germline V gene. The CDR3 protein is CASRTIGLAGVPYNEQFF.

This chain connects TRBV4-1 to TRBJ1-1; TCRdb picks TRBD1, but there is no DNA to check that call. The CDR3 is 15 amino acids. Germline V CDR1 and CDR2: MGHRA, YSYEKL. The CDR3 loop is CASSLNRALNTEAFF.

This chain uses TRBV30 with TRBJ2-7. CDR3 length: 13 residues. CDR1 is GTSNPN, CDR2 SVGIG, per germline (reference sequence). The CDR3 here is CAWSKGRAFEQYF.